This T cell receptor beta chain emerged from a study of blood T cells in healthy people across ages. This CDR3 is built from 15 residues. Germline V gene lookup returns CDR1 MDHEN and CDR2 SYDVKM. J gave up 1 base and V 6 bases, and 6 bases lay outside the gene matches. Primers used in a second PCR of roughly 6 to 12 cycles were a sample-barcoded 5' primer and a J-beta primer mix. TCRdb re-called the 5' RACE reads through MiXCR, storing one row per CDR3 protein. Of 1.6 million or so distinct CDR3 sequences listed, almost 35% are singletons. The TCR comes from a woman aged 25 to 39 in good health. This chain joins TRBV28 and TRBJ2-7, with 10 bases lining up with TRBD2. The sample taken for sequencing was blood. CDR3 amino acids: CASSTGGLASYEQYF. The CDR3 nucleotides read TGTGCCAGCAGCACCGGGGGACTAGCGTCCTACGAGCAGTACTTC. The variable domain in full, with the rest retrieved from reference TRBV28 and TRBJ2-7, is DVKVTQSSRYLVKRTGEKVFLECVQDMDHENMFWYRQDPGLGLRLIYFSYDVKMKEKGDIPEGYSVSREKKERFSLILESASTNQTSMYLCASSTGGLASYEQYFGPGTRLTVT.